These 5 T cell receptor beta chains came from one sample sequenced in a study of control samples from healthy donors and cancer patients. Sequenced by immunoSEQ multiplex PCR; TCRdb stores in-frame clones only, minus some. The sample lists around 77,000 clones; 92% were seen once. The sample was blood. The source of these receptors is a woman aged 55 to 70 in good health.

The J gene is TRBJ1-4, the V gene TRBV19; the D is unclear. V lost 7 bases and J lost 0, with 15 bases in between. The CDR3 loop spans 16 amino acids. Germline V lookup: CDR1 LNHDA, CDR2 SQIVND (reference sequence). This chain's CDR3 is CASTDVWRATNEKLFF. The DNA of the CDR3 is TGTGCCAGTACTGACGTTTGGCGCGCAACTAATGAAAAACTGTTTTTT.

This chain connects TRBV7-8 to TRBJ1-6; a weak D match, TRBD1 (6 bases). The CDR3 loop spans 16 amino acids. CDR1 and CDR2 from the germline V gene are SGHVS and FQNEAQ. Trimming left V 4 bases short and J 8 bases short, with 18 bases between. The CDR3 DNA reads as TGTGCCAGCAGCTCTAGAGGGGGGGGTCACCATTCACCCCTCCACTTT. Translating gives CASSSRGGGHHSPLHF.

The CDR3 DNA sequence: TGTGCCAGCGCCCCTAGGACAGGCAGCAATCAGCCCCAGCATTTT. Protein product: CASAPRTGSNQPQHF. The chain carries TRBV27 and TRBJ1-5; TRBD1 matches at 7 bases. Trimming cost V 8 bases and J 1 base; bases outside gene matches: 8. Per germline, CDR1 MNHEY and CDR2 SMNVEV (reference sequence). This CDR3 has 15 residues.

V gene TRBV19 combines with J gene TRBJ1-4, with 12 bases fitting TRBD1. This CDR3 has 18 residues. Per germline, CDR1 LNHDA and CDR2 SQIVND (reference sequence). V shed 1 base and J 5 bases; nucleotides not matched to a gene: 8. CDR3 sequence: CASSIAGQGARKNEKLFF. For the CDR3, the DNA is TGTGCCAGTAGTATAGCGGGACAGGGGGCGCGGAAAAATGAAAAACTGTTTTTT.

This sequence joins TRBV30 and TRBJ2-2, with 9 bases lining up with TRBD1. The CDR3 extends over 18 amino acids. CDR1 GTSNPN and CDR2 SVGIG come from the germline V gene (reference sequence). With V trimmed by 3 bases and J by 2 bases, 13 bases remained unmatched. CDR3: CAWSQKTGTGKNTGELFF. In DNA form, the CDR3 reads TGTGCCTGGAGCCAGAAAACCGGGACAGGGAAAAACACCGGGGAGCTGTTTTTT.